The sequence of this T cell receptor (beta chain) was determined in a study of metastatic and nonmetastatic thyroid tumors. Study findings and constraints: Reports indicated that malignant thyroid tumors showed significantly higher TCR beta diversity than benign nodules did, in blood and tumor.

TCRdb re-analyzed the PCR reads using MiXCR. The data show tens of thousands of clones, about a sixth seen once. The CDR3 runs to 12 residues. The germline V gene has CDR1 DFQATT and CDR2 SNEGSKA (reference sequence). Every patient underwent thyroid surgery untreated. In the case of this clone: As yet, its antigen is unknown. One end of the junction is discordant with germline, which a read error may explain.

The sample consisted of tumor tissue. The chain combines TRBV20-1 with TRBJ2-7; 7 bases are a match to TRBD2. The sequence was collected from a female donor with papillary thyroid cancer or a benign thyroid nodule (not recorded which). Some clones in this sample may be carry-over from other donors' samples. The CDR3: CSSSGAPYEQYF. DNA for the CDR3: TGCAGTTCTAGCGGAGCACCCTACGAGCAGTACTTC.